The source of this T cell receptor beta chain is a study of identical twins' blood T cells. Per the authors' pipeline: Each library had roughly 2.2 to 4 million CDR3 reads and about 100,000 to nearly 550,000 clonotypes. Using its own MiXCR run on the 5' RACE reads, TCRdb lists one record per CDR3 protein. In this record, the V and J calls reflect TCRdb's handling and not the investigators' own analysis. The sample carries 350,000 to 450,000 distinct CDR3 sequences, roughly 27% recorded once. V dropped 2 bases and J dropped 3 bases, with 13 bases sitting between them. Germline V gives CDR1 LNHDA, CDR2 SQIVND (reference sequence). There are 16 residues in the CDR3. Broader study findings: Twin similarity might stem from environmental factors, not only genetics.

A word on this clonotype: What it recognizes is unknown.

The receptor was isolated from a woman aged 18 to 49 in good health. The sample taken for sequencing was PBMCs. The chain joins TRBV19 to TRBJ2-2; D might be TRBD2 (5 bases). DNA of the CDR3: TGTGCCAGTAGTATATTAGTAGCGCGAGACACCGGGGAGCTGTTTTTT. Translated: CASSILVARDTGELFF.